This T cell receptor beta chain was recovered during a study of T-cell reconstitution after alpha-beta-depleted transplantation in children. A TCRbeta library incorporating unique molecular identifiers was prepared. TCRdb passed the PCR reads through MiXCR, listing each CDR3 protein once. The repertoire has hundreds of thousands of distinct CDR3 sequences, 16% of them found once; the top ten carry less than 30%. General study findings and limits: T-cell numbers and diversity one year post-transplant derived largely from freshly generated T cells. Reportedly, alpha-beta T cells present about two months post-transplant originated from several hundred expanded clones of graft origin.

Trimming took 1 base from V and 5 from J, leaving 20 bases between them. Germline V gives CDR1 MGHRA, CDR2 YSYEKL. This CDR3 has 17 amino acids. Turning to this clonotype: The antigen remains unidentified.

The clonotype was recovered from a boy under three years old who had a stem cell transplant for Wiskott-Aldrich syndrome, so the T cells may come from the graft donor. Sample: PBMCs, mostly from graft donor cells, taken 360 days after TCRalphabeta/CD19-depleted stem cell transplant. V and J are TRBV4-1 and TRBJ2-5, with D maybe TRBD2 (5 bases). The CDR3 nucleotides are TGCGCCAGCAGCCAAGGAGGGTGGTCGGCCCGAGGGGAGACCCAGTACTTC. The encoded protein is CASSQGGWSARGETQYF.